This T cell receptor beta chain originates from a study of response to subunit inactivated influenza vaccine. Study outcomes and limitations: After each seasonal influenza vaccination, few new T cells are recruited, the authors suggested.

TCRdb used MiXCR to reprocess the RT-PCR reads, holding one entry per CDR3 protein. This repertoire shows 540,000 or so distinct CDR3 sequences, 10% to 15% found once; its top ten account for around 13%. The V and J ends lost 3 bases and 8 bases respectively, with 21 bases between them. The CDR3 extends over 15 amino acids. From germline, CDR1 is SQVTM and CDR2 ANQGSEA. About this clonotype: Its antigen remains unknown.

The source material was PBMCs from blood, sampled about 40 days after vaccination. The TCR was taken from a man over 45 who received an inactivated influenza vaccine. The V gene is TRBV29-1, the J gene TRBJ2-3; D may match TRBD1 or TRBD2 (7 bases each). The chain's CDR3 is CSVEYWREGASTQYF. The CDR3 nucleotides are TGCAGCGTTGAGTACTGGAGGGAGGGGGCAAGTACGCAGTATTTT.